The clone carrying this T cell receptor (beta chain) was found once. This sample stems from a study of blood T cell repertoires in COVID-19. CDR1 and CDR2 (germline): SGHRS, YFSETQ. The CDR3 spans 14 residues. V lost 4 bases, J lost 9 bases, and 5 bases stayed unmatched. Using immunoSEQ multiplex PCR, the repertoire was profiled, and TCRdb retains in-frame clones only, with some absent. The sample has a few hundred thousand clones; roughly 86% are singletons. The clonotype originates from a man aged 60 to 69 with acute or convalescent COVID-19. Sequencing was done on a sample of peripheral blood. The chain joins TRBV5-1 to TRBJ2-1, with TRBD1 matching 12 bases. The CDR3: CASSRGQGAFEQFF. The CDR3 coding sequence is TGCGCCAGCAGCCGGGGACAGGGGGCTTTTGAGCAGTTCTTC.